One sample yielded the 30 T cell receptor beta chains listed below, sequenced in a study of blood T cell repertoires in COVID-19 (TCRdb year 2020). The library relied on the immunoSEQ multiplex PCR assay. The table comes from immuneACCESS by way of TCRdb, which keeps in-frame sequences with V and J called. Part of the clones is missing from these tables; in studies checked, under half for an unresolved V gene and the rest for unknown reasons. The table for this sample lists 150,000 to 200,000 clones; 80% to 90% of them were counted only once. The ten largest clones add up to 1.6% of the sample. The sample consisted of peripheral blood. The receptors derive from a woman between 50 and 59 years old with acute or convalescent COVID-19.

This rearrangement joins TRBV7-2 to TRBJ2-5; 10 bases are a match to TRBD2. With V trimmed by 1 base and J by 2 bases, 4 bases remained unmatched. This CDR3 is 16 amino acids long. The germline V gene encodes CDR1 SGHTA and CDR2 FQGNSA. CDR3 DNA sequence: TGTGCCAGCAGCTTAGGGGTTAGCGGGGGGCAAGAGACCCAGTACTTC. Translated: CASSLGVSGGQETQYF. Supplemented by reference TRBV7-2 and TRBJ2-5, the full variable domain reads GAGVSQSPSNKVTEKGKDVELRCDPISGHTALYWYRQSLGQGLEFLIYFQGNSAPDKSGLPSDRFSAERTGGSVSTLTIQRTQQEDSAVYLCASSLGVSGGQETQYFGPGTRLLVL.

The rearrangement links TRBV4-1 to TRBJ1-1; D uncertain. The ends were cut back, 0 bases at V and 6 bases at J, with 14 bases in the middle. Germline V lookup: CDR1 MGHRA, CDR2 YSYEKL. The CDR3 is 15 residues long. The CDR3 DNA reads TGCGCCAGCAGCCAAGATCAACGGGGTAGGGCTGAAGCTTTCTTT. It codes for CASSQDQRGRAEAFF.

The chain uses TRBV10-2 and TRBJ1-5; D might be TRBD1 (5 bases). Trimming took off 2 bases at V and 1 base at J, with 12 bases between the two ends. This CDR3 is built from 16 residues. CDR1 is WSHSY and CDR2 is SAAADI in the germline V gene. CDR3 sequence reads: CASSENRRGSNQPQHF. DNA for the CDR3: TGCGCCAGCAGTGAGAACAGGAGAGGAAGCAATCAGCCCCAGCATTTT.

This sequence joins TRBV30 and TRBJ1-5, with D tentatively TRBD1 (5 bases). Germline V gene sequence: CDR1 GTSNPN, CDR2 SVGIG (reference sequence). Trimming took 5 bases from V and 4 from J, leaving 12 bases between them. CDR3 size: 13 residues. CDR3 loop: CAWGRAANQPQHF. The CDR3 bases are TGTGCCTGGGGCAGGGCGGCAAATCAGCCCCAGCATTTT.

The CDR3 loop reads CASSLKSSYNSPLHF. The CDR3 DNA sequence: TGTGCCAGCAGCCTCAAGAGCTCCTATAATTCACCCCTCCACTTT. The chain is built from TRBV5-5 and TRBJ1-6; D not certain. V lost 4 bases, J lost 0 bases, and 8 bases lay in between. CDR1 SGHKS and CDR2 YYEKEE come from the germline V gene (reference sequence). This CDR3 spans 15 amino acids.

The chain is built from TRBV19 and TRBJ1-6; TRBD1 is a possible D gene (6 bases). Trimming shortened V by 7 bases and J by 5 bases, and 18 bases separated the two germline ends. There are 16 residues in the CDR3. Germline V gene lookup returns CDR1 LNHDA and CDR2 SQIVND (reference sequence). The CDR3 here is CASKQGGGRNNSPLHF. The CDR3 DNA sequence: TGTGCCAGTAAACAAGGGGGGGGACGGAATAATTCACCCCTCCACTTT. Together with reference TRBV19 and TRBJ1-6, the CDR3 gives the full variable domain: DGGITQSPKYLFRKEGQNVTLSCEQNLNHDAMYWYRQDPGQGLRLIYYSQIVNDFQKGDIAEGYSVSREKKESFPLTVTSAQKNPTAFYLCASKQGGGRNNSPLHFGNGTRLTVT.

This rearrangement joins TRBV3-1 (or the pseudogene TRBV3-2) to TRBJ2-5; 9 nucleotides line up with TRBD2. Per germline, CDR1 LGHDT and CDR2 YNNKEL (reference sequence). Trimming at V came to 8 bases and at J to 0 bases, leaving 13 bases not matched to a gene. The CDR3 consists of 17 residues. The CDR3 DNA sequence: TGTGCCAGCGCCCGAGAAATGACTAGCGGCTACCAAGAGACCCAGTACTTC. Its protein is CASAREMTSGYQETQYF.

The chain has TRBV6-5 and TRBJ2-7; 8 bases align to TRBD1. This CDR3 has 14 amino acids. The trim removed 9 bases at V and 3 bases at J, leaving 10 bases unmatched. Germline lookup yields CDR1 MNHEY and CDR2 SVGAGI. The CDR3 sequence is CASETGQGRYEQYF. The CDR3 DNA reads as TGTGCCAGTGAGACAGGACAGGGACGCTACGAGCAGTACTTC.

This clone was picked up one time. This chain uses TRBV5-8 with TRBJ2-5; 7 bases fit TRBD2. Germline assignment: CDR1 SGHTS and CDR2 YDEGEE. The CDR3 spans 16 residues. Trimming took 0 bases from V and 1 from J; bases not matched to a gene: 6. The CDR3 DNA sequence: TGTGCCAGCAGCTTGGTTGTGGGGGGGGTCCAAGAGACCCAGTACTTC. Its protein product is CASSLVVGGVQETQYF.

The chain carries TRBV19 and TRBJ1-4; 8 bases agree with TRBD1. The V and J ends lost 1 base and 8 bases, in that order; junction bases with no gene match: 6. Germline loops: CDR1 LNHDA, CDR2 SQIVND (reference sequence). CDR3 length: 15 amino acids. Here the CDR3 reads CASSIATGEGEKLFF. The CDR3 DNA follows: TGTGCCAGTAGTATAGCGACAGGGGAAGGAGAAAAACTGTTTTTT.

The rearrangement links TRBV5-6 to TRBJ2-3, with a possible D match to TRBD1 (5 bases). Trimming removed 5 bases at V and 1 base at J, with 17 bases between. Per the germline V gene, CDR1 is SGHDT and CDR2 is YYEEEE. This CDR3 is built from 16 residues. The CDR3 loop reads CASSKRQGLGTDTQYF. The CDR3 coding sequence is TGTGCCAGCAGTAAACGCCAGGGCCTTGGCACAGATACGCAGTATTTT.

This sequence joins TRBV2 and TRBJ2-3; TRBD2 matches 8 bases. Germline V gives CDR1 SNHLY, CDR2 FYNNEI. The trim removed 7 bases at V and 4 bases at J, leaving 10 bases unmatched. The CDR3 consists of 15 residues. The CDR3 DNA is TGTGCCAGCACCGGGGGGGGCGTATCCCCAGATACGCAGTATTTT. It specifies CASTGGGVSPDTQYF.

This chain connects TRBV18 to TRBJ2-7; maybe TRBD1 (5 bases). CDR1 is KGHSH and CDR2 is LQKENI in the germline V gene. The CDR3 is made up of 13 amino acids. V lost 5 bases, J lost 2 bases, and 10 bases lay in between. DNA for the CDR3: TGTGCCAGCTCAAACACGGACACCTACGAGCAGTACTTC. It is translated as CASSNTDTYEQYF. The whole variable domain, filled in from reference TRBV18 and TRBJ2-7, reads NAGVMQNPRHLVRRRGQEARLRCSPMKGHSHVYWYRQLPEEGLKFMVYLQKENIIDESGMPKERFSAEFPKEGPSILRIQQVVRGDSAAYFCASSNTDTYEQYFGPGTRLTVT.

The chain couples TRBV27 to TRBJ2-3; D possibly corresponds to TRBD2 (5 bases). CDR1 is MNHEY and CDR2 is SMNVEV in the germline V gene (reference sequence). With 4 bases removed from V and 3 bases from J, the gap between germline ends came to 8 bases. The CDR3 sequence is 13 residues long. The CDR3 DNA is TGTGCCAGCAGTTCCAGAGGGACAGATACGCAGTATTTT. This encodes CASSSRGTDTQYF.

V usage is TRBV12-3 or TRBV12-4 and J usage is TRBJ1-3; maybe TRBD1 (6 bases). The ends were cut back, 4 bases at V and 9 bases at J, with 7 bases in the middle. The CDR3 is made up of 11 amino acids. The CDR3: CASSSRGTIYF. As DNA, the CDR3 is TGTGCCAGCAGTTCCAGGGGCACCATATATTTT.

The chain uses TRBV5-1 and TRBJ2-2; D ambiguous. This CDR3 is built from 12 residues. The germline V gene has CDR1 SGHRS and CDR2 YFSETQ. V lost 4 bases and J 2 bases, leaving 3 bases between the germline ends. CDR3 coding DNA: TGCGCCAGCAGCCTTAACACCGGGGAGCTGTTTTTT. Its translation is CASSLNTGELFF.

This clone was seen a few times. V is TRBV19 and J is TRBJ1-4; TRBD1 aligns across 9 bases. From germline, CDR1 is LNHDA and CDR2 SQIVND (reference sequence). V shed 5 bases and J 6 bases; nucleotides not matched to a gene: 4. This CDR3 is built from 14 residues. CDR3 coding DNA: TGTGCCAGTAGTCTACGACAGGGGGATGAAAAACTGTTTTTT. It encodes CASSLRQGDEKLFF.

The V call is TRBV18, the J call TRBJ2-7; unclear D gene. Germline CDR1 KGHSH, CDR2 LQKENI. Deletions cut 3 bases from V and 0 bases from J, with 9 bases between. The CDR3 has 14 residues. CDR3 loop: CASSPEISSYEQYF. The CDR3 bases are TGTGCCAGCTCACCCGAGATTAGCTCCTACGAGCAGTACTTC.

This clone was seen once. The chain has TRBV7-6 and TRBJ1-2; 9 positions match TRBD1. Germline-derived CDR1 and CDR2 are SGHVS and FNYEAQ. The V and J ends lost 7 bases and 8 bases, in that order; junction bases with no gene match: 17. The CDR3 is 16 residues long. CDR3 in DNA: TGTGCCAGCACGCCGAAGGACCCCGGGACAGGGTTAGGCTACACCTTC. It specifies CASTPKDPGTGLGYTF.

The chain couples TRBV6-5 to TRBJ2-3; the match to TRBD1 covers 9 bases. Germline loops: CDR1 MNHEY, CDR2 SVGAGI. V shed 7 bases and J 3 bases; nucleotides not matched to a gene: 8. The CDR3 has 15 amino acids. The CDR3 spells CASTATGGPTDTQYF. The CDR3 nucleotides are TGTGCCAGCACTGCTACAGGGGGCCCAACAGATACGCAGTATTTT.

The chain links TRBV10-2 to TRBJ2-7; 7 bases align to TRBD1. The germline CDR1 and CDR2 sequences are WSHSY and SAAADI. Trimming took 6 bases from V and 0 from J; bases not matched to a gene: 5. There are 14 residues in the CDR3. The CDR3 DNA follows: TGCGCCAGCAGGAGACAGGGCCCCTCCTACGAGCAGTACTTC. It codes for CASRRQGPSYEQYF.

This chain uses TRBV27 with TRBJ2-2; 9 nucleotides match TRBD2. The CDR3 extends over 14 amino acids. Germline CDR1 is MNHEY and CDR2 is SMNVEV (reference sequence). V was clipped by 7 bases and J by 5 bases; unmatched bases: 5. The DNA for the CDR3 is TGTGCCAGCACTGGACTAGCGCCGACCGGGGAGCTGTTTTTT. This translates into CASTGLAPTGELFF.

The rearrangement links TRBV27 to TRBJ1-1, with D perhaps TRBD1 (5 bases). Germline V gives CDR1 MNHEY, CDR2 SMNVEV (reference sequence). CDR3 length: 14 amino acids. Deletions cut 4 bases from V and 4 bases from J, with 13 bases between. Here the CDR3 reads CASSSGVGFTEAFF. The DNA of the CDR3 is TGTGCCAGCAGTTCGGGGGTAGGTTTCACTGAAGCTTTCTTT.

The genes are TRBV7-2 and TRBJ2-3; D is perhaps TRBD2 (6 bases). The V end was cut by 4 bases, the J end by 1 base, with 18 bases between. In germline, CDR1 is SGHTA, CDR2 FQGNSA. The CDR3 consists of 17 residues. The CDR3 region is CASSYSAGRRGTDTQYF. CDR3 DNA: TGTGCCAGCAGCTACTCCGCGGGACGAAGGGGCACAGATACGCAGTATTTT.

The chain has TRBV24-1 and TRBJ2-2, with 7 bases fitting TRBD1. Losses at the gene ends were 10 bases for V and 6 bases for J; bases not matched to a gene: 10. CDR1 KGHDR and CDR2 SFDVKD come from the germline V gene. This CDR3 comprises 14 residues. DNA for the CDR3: TGTGCCACGCGAGACTTTCAGGGGGCCGGGGAGCTGTTTTTT. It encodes CATRDFQGAGELFF.

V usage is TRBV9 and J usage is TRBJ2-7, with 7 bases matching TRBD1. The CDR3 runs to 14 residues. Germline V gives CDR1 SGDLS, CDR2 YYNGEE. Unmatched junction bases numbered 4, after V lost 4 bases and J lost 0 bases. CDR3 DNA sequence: TGTGCCAGCAGCACACGGGACAGCTCCTACGAGCAGTACTTC. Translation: CASSTRDSSYEQYF.

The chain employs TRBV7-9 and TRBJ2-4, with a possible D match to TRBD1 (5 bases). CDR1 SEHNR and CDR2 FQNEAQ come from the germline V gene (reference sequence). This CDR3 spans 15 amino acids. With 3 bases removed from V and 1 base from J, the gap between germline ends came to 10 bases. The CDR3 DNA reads TGTGCCAGCAGCTTTTCCCCAGGGGCCAAAAACATTCAGTACTTC. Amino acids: CASSFSPGAKNIQYF.

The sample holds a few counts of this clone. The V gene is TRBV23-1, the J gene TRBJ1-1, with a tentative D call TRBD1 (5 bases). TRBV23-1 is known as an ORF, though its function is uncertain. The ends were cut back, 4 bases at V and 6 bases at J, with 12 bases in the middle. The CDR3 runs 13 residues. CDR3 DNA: TGCGCCAGCAGTCGCGAAGGGGAATCTGAAGCTTTCTTT. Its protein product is CASSREGESEAFF.

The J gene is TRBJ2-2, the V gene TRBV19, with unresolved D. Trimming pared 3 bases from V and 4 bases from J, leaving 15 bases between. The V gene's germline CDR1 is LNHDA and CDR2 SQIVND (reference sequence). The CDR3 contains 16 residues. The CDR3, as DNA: TGTGCCAGTAGTATTGCCGTATGGGCGTCCACCGGGGAGCTGTTTTTT. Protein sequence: CASSIAVWASTGELFF.

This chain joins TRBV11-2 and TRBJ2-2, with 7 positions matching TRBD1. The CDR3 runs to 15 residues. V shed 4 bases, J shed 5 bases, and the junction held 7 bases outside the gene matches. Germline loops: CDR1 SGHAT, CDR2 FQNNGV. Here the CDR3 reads CASSSTTGWTGELFF. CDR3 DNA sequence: TGTGCCAGCAGCTCGACGACAGGGTGGACCGGGGAGCTGTTTTTT.